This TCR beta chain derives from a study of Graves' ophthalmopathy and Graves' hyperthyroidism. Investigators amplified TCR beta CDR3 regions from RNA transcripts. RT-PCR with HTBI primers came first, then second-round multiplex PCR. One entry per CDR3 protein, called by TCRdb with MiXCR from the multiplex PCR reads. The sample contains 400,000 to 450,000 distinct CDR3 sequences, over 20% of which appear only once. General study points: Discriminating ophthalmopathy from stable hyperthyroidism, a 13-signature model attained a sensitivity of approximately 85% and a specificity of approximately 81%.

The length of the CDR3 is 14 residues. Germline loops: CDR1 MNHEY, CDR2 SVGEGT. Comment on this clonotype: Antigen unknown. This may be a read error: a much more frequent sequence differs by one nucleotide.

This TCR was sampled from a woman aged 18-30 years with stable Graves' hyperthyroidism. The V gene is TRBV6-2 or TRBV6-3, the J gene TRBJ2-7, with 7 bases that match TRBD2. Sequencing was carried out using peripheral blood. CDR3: CASSWTRASCEQYF. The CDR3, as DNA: TGTGCCAGCAGTTGGACTAGGGCCTCCTGCGAGCAGTACTTC.